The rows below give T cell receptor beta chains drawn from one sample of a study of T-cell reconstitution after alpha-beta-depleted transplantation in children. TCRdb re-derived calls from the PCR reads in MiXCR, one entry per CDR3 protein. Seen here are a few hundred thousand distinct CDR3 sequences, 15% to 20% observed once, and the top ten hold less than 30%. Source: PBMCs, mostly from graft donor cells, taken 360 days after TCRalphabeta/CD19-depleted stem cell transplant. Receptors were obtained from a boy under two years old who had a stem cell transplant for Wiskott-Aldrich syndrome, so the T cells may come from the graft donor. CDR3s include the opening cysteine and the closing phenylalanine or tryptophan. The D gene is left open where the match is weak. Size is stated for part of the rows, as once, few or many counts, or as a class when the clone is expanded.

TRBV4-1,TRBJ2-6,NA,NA,TGCGCCAGCAGCCAAGTGTATGGTGCATCTGGGGCCAACGTCCTGACTTTC,CASSQVYGASGANVLTF
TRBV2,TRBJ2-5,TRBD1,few,TGTGCCAGCAGTTGGGACAGGGGGCCCGAGACCCAGTACTTC,CASSWDRGPETQYF
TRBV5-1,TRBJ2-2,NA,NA,TGCGCCAGCAGCCCAGGGGCTTTCGGGGAGCTGTTTTTT,CASSPGAFGELFF
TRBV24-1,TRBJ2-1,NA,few,TGTGCCACCAGTGACCCCGGGACCAACAATGAGCAGTTCTTC,CATSDPGTNNEQFF
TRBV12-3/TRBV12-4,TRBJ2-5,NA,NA,TGTGCCAGCAGTTTATGGCCAGAACAAGAGACCCAGTACTTC,CASSLWPEQETQYF
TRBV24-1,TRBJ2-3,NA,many,TGTGCCACCAGTGATGGGCTTTTTGATACGCAGTATTTT,CATSDGLFDTQYF
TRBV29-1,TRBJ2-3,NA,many,TGCAGCGTTGAACATGGGAGTGACCTTCAGGGAGATACGCAGTATTTT,CSVEHGSDLQGDTQYF
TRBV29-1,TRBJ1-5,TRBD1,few,TGCAGCGTTTCGACAGGGGGTCAGCCCCAGCATTTT,CSVSTGGQPQHF
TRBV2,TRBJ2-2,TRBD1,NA,TGTGCCAGCAGTGGCAGGGGGCGCGTCACCGGGGAGCTGTTTTTT,CASSGRGRVTGELFF
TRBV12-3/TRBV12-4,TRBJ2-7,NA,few,TGTGCCAGCAGCAGTCGCCGGGACGGCAACTACGAGCAGTACTTC,CASSSRRDGNYEQYF
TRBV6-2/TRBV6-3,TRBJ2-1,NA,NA,TGTGCGACGGCGGGGCTTGGCCTCATCGATGAGCAGTTCTTC,CATAGLGLIDEQFF
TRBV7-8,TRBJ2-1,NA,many,TGTGCCAGCAGCTTAGCTTACGACTACAATGAGCAGTTCTTC,CASSLAYDYNEQFF
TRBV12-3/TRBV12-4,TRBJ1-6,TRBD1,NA,TGTGCCAGCAGATCCACCGGGACAGGGGTTTCACCCCTCCACTTT,CASRSTGTGVSPLHF
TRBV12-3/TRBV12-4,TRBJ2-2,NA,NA,TGTGCCAGCGGATACCCGGGGACGAACACCGGGGAGCTGTTTTTT,CASGYPGTNTGELFF
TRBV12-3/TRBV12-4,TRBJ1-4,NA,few,TGTGCCAGCAGGCCCCGGGGCTCTAATGAAAAACTGTTTTTT,CASRPRGSNEKLFF
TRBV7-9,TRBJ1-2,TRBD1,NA,TGTGCCAGCAGTCGGACAGGCACGCCCTATGGCTACACCTTC,CASSRTGTPYGYTF